The clone carrying this TCR beta chain was observed once. Distinct nucleotide sequences in the sample also encode this CDR3. The sample comes from a study of blood T cell repertoires in COVID-19. Looking at the study overall: Some COVID-19 samples were acute and others convalescent; all came from the United States, Italy and Spain.

Method: immunoSEQ multiplex PCR; TCRdb's copy keeps in-frame clones and lacks some. The table has 200,000 to 250,000 clones, 82% seen once. This CDR3 has 11 residues. V lost 4 bases and J lost 2, with 3 bases in between. CDR1 is MNHEY and CDR2 is SVGAGI in the germline V gene. The TCR sequence derives from a woman older than 75 with acute or convalescent COVID-19. The gene calls are TRBV6-5 and TRBJ2-7; D remains unclear. The sample comprised peripheral blood. CDR3 residues: CASSSAYEQYF. The CDR3 DNA reads TGTGCCAGCAGTTCAGCCTACGAGCAGTACTTC.